The T cell receptor (beta chain) described here comes from a study of blood T cell repertoires in COVID-19. The wider study: Acute and convalescent COVID-19 specimens originated in the United States, Italy and Spain. T cells, B-cell-depleted T cells, or PBMCs provided the cDNA or gDNA that served as material.

Germline V lookup: CDR1 SGHKS, CDR2 YYEKEE (reference sequence). Germline trimming cut 0 bases from V and 4 bases from J; bases unmatched to any gene: 13. The CDR3 has 17 amino acids. Authors' analysis steps: It was from reference gene primer amplification that nucleated cell counts were estimated. Sequencing was performed with immunoSEQ multiplex PCR; in TCRdb, only in-frame clones are kept and a portion is missing. D and trimming were read from the DNA, whereas the V and J calls and clone size are those reported in that table. This table holds about 250,000 clones, over 65% found once. This clonotype was obtained from a woman over 75 with acute or convalescent COVID-19. This chain connects TRBV5-5 to TRBJ2-7; 7 bases are shared with TRBD2. The sample comprised peripheral blood. The CDR3 protein is CASSLVSFVGGPYEQYF. The CDR3 DNA reads as TGTGCCAGCAGCTTGGTGAGCTTTGTGGGAGGGCCGTACGAGCAGTACTTC.